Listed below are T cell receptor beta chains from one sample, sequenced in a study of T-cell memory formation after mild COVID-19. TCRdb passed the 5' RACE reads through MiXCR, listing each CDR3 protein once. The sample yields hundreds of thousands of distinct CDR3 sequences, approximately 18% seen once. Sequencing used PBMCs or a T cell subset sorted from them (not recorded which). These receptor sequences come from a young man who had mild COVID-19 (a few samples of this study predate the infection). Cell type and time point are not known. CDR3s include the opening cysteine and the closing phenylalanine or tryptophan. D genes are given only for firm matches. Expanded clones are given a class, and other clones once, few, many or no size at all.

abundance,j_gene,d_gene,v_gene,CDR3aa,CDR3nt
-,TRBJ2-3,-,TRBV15,CATSRWTAGLNTQYF,TGTGCCACCAGCAGATGGACGGCAGGGTTGAATACGCAGTATTTT
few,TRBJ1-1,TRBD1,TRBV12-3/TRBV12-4,CASSTGTGGQSTEAFF,TGTGCCAGCAGTACCGGGACAGGGGGCCAGAGCACTGAAGCTTTCTTT
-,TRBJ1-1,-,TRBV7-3,CASSLMVEGTEAFF,TGTGCCAGCAGCTTAATGGTTGAGGGCACTGAAGCTTTCTTT
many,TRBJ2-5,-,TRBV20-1,CSVLLGGAGETQYF,TGCAGTGTCCTCTTAGGGGGGGCAGGGGAGACCCAGTACTTC
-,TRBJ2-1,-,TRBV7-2,CASSPVWVTEQFF,TGTGCCAGCAGCCCGGTGTGGGTTACTGAGCAGTTCTTC
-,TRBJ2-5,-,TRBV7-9,CASSSDREGETQYF,TGTGCCAGCAGCTCGGACAGGGAGGGGGAGACCCAGTACTTC
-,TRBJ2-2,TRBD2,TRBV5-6,CASSLGTSETGELFF,TGTGCCAGCAGCTTGGGGACTAGCGAGACCGGGGAGCTGTTTTTT
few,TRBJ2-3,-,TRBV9,CASNLPLEGTDTQYF,TGTGCCAGCAACCTCCCCCTAGAAGGCACAGATACGCAGTATTTT
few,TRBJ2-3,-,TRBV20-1,CSARGGVTDTQYF,TGCAGTGCTAGAGGGGGGGTCACAGATACGCAGTATTTT
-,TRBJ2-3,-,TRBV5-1,CASSIDSAYTDTQYF,TGCGCCAGCAGCATCGACTCCGCATACACAGATACGCAGTATTTT
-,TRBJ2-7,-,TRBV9,CASSTHPRTPSYEQYF,TGTGCCAGCAGCACCCACCCTCGGACTCCTTCCTACGAGCAGTACTTC
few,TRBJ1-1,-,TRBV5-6,CASSPRPGANTEAFF,TGTGCCAGCAGCCCGAGGCCCGGGGCGAACACTGAAGCTTTCTTT
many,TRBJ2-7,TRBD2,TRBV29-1,CSVDTGGMRTYEQYF,TGCAGCGTTGATACGGGGGGGATGAGAACCTACGAGCAGTACTTC
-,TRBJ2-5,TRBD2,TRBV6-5,CASSYRLARETQYF,TGTGCCAGCAGTTACAGACTAGCAAGAGAGACCCAGTACTTC
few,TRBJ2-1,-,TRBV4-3,CASSQDSPRNEQFF,TGCGCCAGCAGCCAAGATTCCCCTAGGAATGAGCAGTTCTTC
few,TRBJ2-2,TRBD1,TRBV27,CASNYAGQGAAGELFF,TGTGCCAGCAATTACGCGGGACAGGGCGCGGCCGGGGAGCTGTTTTTT
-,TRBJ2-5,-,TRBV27,CASSNREPQETKYF,TGTGCCAGCAGTAACAGGGAACCCCAAGAGACCAAGTACTTC
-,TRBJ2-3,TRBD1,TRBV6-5,CASRRRTGLGADTQYF,TGTGCCAGCAGGCGACGGACAGGGCTCGGCGCAGATACGCAGTATTTT
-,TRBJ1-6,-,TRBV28,CAIRVINSPLHF,TGTGCCATCCGGGTTATAAATTCACCCCTCCACTTT
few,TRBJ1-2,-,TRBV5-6,CASSLAVSRGYTF,TGTGCCAGCAGCTTGGCGGTGTCTCGCGGCTACACCTTC
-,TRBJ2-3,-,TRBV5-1,CASSLVGTLTDTQYF,TGCGCCAGCAGCTTGGTAGGGACCCTGACAGATACGCAGTATTTT
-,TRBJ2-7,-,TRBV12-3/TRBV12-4,CASRGVSSYEQYF,TGTGCCAGCCGGGGAGTTAGTTCCTACGAGCAGTACTTC
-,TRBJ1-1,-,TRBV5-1,CASSLAEGNTEAFF,TGCGCCAGCAGCTTGGCCGAGGGAAACACTGAAGCTTTCTTT
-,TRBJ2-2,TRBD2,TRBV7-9,CASSSTPGLAGKNTGELFF,TGTGCCAGCAGCTCGACACCGGGACTAGCGGGCAAGAACACCGGGGAGCTGTTTTTT
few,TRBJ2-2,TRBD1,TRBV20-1,CSARERKSGTVNTGELFF,TGCAGTGCTAGAGAAAGAAAGTCAGGGACAGTGAACACCGGGGAGCTGTTTTTT
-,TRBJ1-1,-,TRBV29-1,CSVEGQGNTEAFF,TGCAGCGTTGAAGGGCAGGGCAACACTGAAGCTTTCTTT
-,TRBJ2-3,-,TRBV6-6,CASSGRTVYTQYF,TGTGCCAGCAGTGGAAGGACGGTTTATACGCAGTATTTT
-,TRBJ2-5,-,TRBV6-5,CASSYWTTGETQYF,TGTGCCAGCAGTTACTGGACTACCGGGGAGACCCAGTACTTC
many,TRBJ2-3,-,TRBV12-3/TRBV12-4,CASSSLITDTQYF,TGTGCCAGCAGTTCGCTGATCACAGATACGCAGTATTTT
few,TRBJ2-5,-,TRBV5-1,CASSRTRGQETQYF,TGCGCCAGCAGCCGTACCCGGGGGCAAGAGACCCAGTACTTC
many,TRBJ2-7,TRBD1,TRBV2,CASRQTGGEQYF,TGTGCCAGCAGACAGACAGGGGGGGAGCAGTACTTC
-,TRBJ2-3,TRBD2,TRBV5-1,CASSFRAGGSTDTQYF,TGCGCCAGCAGCTTCAGAGCGGGGGGTTCCACAGATACGCAGTATTTT
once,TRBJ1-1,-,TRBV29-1,CSAETNSGTEAFF,TGCAGCGCCGAGACAAACAGCGGCACTGAAGCTTTCTTT
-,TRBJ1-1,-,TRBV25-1,CASSIGRQTEAFF,TGTGCCAGCAGTATAGGGAGGCAAACTGAAGCTTTCTTT
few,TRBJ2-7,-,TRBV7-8,CASSLAPRQNGEQYF,TGTGCCAGCAGCTTAGCCCCGAGACAGAACGGGGAGCAGTACTTC
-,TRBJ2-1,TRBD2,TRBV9,CASSVVGGEQFF,TGTGCCAGCAGCGTAGTCGGGGGGGAGCAGTTCTTC
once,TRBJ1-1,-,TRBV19,CASSIAGRLNTEAFF,TGTGCCAGTAGTATAGCAGGGAGGTTGAACACTGAAGCTTTCTTT
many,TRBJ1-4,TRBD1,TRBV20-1,CSASIQGVDQLFF,TGCAGTGCTAGTATCCAGGGGGTAGATCAACTGTTTTTT
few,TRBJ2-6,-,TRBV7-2,CASSLRRAGANVLTF,TGTGCCAGCAGCTTACGCAGGGCTGGGGCCAACGTCCTGACTTTC
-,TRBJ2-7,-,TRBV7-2,CASSLGGQTLYEQYF,TGTGCCAGCAGCTTAGGAGGTCAGACACTCTACGAGCAGTACTTC
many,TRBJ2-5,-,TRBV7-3,CASSPSSFGETQYF,TGTGCCAGCAGCCCCTCTAGTTTCGGAGAGACCCAGTACTTC